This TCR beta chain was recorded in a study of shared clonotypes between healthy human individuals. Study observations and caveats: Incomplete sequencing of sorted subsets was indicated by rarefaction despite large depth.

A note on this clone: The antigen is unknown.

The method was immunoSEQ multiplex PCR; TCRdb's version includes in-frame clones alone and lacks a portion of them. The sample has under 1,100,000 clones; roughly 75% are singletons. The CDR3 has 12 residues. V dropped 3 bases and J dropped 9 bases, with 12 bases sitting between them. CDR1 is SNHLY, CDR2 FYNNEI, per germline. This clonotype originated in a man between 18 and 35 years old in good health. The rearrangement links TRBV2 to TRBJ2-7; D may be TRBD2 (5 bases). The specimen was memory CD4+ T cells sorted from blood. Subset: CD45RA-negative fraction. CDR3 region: CASSELEAGQYF. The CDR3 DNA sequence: TGTGCCAGCAGTGAGTTGGAGGCGGGGCAGTACTTC.